The rows below give T cell receptor beta chains drawn from one sample of a study of a mutant IDH1 vaccine in newly diagnosed glioma. The protocol was immunoSEQ multiplex PCR, while the TCRdb copy is restricted to in-frame clones and leaves out a portion. The data hold about 20,000 clones, with roughly four fifths observed a single time. These receptors' antigens are unknown. The material was PBMCs, obtained from a glioma patient whose treatment included an IDH1 peptide vaccine. These receptors all come from a man aged 25-40 years with glioma. The CDR3 runs from the conserved cysteine through the conserved F or W. Fields, in order: J gene, clone size, V gene, D gene, CDR3 protein, CDR3 DNA. The D gene is left open where the match is weak. The listing skips clone size in some rows; elsewhere it reads once, few, many or a size class.

j_call: TRBJ1-4
clone_size: -
v_call: TRBV7-9
d_call: -
cdr3_aa: CASSLGPEKLFF
cdr3_nt: TGTGCCAGCAGCTTAGGGCCTGAAAAACTGTTTTTT

j_call: TRBJ2-5
clone_size: -
v_call: TRBV5-1
d_call: -
cdr3_aa: CASSPGHSQETQYF
cdr3_nt: TGCGCCAGCAGTCCGGGACACTCTCAGGAGACCCAGTACTTC

j_call: TRBJ1-2
clone_size: -
v_call: TRBV5-5
d_call: -
cdr3_aa: CASSRGAYGYTF
cdr3_nt: TGTGCCAGCAGCCGGGGGGCTTATGGCTACACCTTC

j_call: TRBJ2-7
clone_size: -
v_call: TRBV5-1
d_call: -
cdr3_aa: CASSPRGVIKGDEQYF
cdr3_nt: TGCGCCAGCAGCCCCCGTGGGGTAATTAAGGGGGACGAGCAGTACTTC

j_call: TRBJ2-1
clone_size: -
v_call: TRBV29-1
d_call: -
cdr3_aa: CSVELSPKGSDNEQFF
cdr3_nt: TGCAGCGTTGAGTTGTCCCCTAAGGGGTCTGATAATGAGCAGTTCTTC

j_call: TRBJ1-1
clone_size: few
v_call: TRBV19
d_call: -
cdr3_aa: CASSILRGTEAFF
cdr3_nt: TGTGCCAGTAGTATCCTGAGGGGCACTGAAGCTTTCTTT

j_call: TRBJ2-7
clone_size: -
v_call: TRBV30
d_call: -
cdr3_aa: CAWSAPPLGSYEQYF
cdr3_nt: TGTGCCTGGAGTGCCCCACCATTGGGGTCCTACGAGCAGTACTTC

j_call: TRBJ1-5
clone_size: -
v_call: TRBV2
d_call: TRBD1
cdr3_aa: CASTAGQLNQPQHF
cdr3_nt: TGTGCCAGCACCGCGGGACAGCTCAATCAGCCCCAGCATTTT

j_call: TRBJ1-2
clone_size: -
v_call: TRBV10-3
d_call: TRBD1
cdr3_aa: CAISDPTGGNYGYTF
cdr3_nt: TGTGCCATCAGTGACCCGACAGGGGGGAACTATGGCTACACCTTC

j_call: TRBJ2-1
clone_size: -
v_call: TRBV19
d_call: TRBD1
cdr3_aa: CASSIATGEQFF
cdr3_nt: TGTGCCAGTAGTATTGCGACAGGGGAGCAGTTCTTC

j_call: TRBJ1-4
clone_size: -
v_call: TRBV28
d_call: -
cdr3_aa: CASSLWAGEKLFF
cdr3_nt: TGTGCCAGCAGTTTATGGGCAGGGGAAAAACTGTTTTTT

j_call: TRBJ1-2
clone_size: -
v_call: TRBV10-3
d_call: -
cdr3_aa: CAISESKGYGGGYTF
cdr3_nt: TGTGCCATCAGTGAGTCGAAGGGGTACGGGGGAGGCTACACCTTC

j_call: TRBJ2-1
clone_size: -
v_call: TRBV7-9
d_call: -
cdr3_aa: CASSLSLADSYNEQFF
cdr3_nt: TGTGCCAGCAGCTTAAGTCTCGCGGACTCCTACAATGAGCAGTTCTTC

j_call: TRBJ1-1
clone_size: few
v_call: TRBV30
d_call: -
cdr3_aa: CAWRQDSLNTEAFF
cdr3_nt: TGTGCCTGGAGACAGGACAGCCTGAACACTGAAGCTTTCTTT

j_call: TRBJ2-7
clone_size: few
v_call: TRBV27
d_call: -
cdr3_aa: CASSLARDGFYEQYF
cdr3_nt: TGTGCCAGCAGCCTAGCCCGGGACGGGTTCTACGAGCAGTACTTC

j_call: TRBJ2-5
clone_size: -
v_call: TRBV13
d_call: TRBD2
cdr3_aa: CASSSSGSGETQYF
cdr3_nt: TGTGCCAGCAGCTCTAGCGGGAGTGGGGAGACCCAGTACTTC

j_call: TRBJ1-2
clone_size: -
v_call: TRBV29-1
d_call: -
cdr3_aa: CSDAGQGNYGYTF
cdr3_nt: TGCAGCGACGCGGGGCAGGGGAACTATGGCTACACCTTC

j_call: TRBJ1-4
clone_size: -
v_call: TRBV5-1
d_call: TRBD1
cdr3_aa: CASSGGTGGSEKLFF
cdr3_nt: TGCGCCAGCAGCGGCGGGACAGGGGGTAGTGAAAAACTGTTTTTT

j_call: TRBJ2-5
clone_size: -
v_call: TRBV19
d_call: TRBD2
cdr3_aa: CASSIAGGLETQYF
cdr3_nt: TGTGCCAGTAGTATAGCGGGAGGGCTAGAGACCCAGTACTTC

j_call: TRBJ1-2
clone_size: -
v_call: TRBV5-5
d_call: -
cdr3_aa: CASSLSFLDGYTF
cdr3_nt: TGTGCCAGCAGCTTGTCCTTTCTCGATGGCTACACCTTC

j_call: TRBJ2-1
clone_size: -
v_call: TRBV5-1
d_call: -
cdr3_aa: CASSFISNEQFF
cdr3_nt: TGCGCCAGCAGCTTTATTTCCAATGAGCAGTTCTTC

j_call: TRBJ2-7
clone_size: -
v_call: TRBV2
d_call: -
cdr3_aa: CASSARGTVHEQYF
cdr3_nt: TGTGCCAGCAGTGCTCGTGGGACGGTCCACGAGCAGTACTTC

j_call: TRBJ1-2
clone_size: -
v_call: TRBV12-1
d_call: -
cdr3_aa: CASSLETGALNYGYTF
cdr3_nt: TGTGCCAGCAGCTTAGAGACAGGGGCCCTAAACTATGGCTACACCTTC

j_call: TRBJ2-1
clone_size: -
v_call: TRBV2
d_call: -
cdr3_aa: CASSDKGYNEQFF
cdr3_nt: TGTGCCAGCAGTGATAAGGGTTACAATGAGCAGTTCTTC

j_call: TRBJ2-3
clone_size: -
v_call: TRBV5-1
d_call: -
cdr3_aa: CASSLPLTRTDTQYF
cdr3_nt: TGCGCCAGCAGCTTACCCTTGACGAGGACAGATACGCAGTATTTT

j_call: TRBJ2-2
clone_size: few
v_call: TRBV4-1
d_call: TRBD1
cdr3_aa: CASSQSGQDTGELFF
cdr3_nt: TGCGCCAGCAGCCAATCGGGACAGGACACCGGGGAGCTGTTTTTT

j_call: TRBJ2-1
clone_size: -
v_call: TRBV5-1
d_call: TRBD2
cdr3_aa: CASSDGGLALNEQFF
cdr3_nt: TGCGCCAGCAGCGATGGGGGACTAGCGCTAAATGAGCAGTTCTTC

j_call: TRBJ1-3
clone_size: -
v_call: TRBV7-6
d_call: -
cdr3_aa: CASSLAGGNTIYF
cdr3_nt: TGTGCCAGCAGCTTAGCGGGAGGAAACACCATATATTTT

j_call: TRBJ1-2
clone_size: once
v_call: TRBV19
d_call: -
cdr3_aa: CASSVLQGLANYGYTF
cdr3_nt: TGTGCCAGTAGTGTCTTGCAGGGACTCGCTAACTATGGCTACACCTTC

j_call: TRBJ2-7
clone_size: -
v_call: TRBV7-2
d_call: -
cdr3_aa: CASSFVGSYEQYF
cdr3_nt: TGTGCCAGCAGCTTCGTCGGATCCTACGAGCAGTACTTC

j_call: TRBJ2-2
clone_size: -
v_call: TRBV5-1
d_call: TRBD1
cdr3_aa: CASSTQPIGTDHGELFF
cdr3_nt: TGCGCCAGCAGCACACAACCGATCGGGACAGATCATGGGGAGCTGTTTTTT

j_call: TRBJ2-1
clone_size: few
v_call: TRBV5-1
d_call: -
cdr3_aa: CASSLGHEAYNEQFF
cdr3_nt: TGCGCCAGCAGCTTGGGGCACGAAGCCTACAATGAGCAGTTCTTC

j_call: TRBJ2-2
clone_size: -
v_call: TRBV13
d_call: TRBD2
cdr3_aa: CASSLRTSRTGELFF
cdr3_nt: TGTGCCAGCAGCCTTCGGACTAGCCGAACCGGGGAGCTGTTTTTT

j_call: TRBJ2-1
clone_size: once
v_call: TRBV6-5
d_call: -
cdr3_aa: CASTRKGLVSEQFF
cdr3_nt: TGTGCCAGCACCCGTAAGGGGTTAGTTTCTGAGCAGTTCTTC

j_call: TRBJ2-7
clone_size: -
v_call: TRBV5-6
d_call: -
cdr3_aa: CASSFERSPYEQYF
cdr3_nt: TGTGCCAGCAGCTTCGAAAGGAGCCCCTACGAGCAGTACTTC

j_call: TRBJ2-1
clone_size: -
v_call: TRBV5-1
d_call: -
cdr3_aa: CASSATPQGGEQFF
cdr3_nt: TGCGCCAGCAGCGCGACTCCTCAGGGCGGTGAGCAGTTCTTC

j_call: TRBJ1-4
clone_size: -
v_call: TRBV6-6
d_call: -
cdr3_aa: CASKTGAEKLFF
cdr3_nt: TGTGCCAGCAAGACGGGGGCTGAAAAACTGTTTTTT

j_call: TRBJ1-1
clone_size: -
v_call: TRBV4-1
d_call: TRBD1
cdr3_aa: CASSQDHLRGRRLGTEAFF
cdr3_nt: TGCGCCAGCAGCCAAGATCACCTAAGGGGGCGCAGATTGGGGACTGAAGCTTTCTTT

j_call: TRBJ1-1
clone_size: -
v_call: TRBV30
d_call: TRBD1
cdr3_aa: CAWEQGLNTEAFF
cdr3_nt: TGTGCCTGGGAACAGGGGTTGAACACTGAAGCTTTCTTT

j_call: TRBJ1-2
clone_size: -
v_call: TRBV16
d_call: -
cdr3_aa: CASSISQHGNYGYTF
cdr3_nt: TGTGCCAGCAGTATCTCCCAACATGGGAACTATGGCTACACCTTC

j_call: TRBJ2-7
clone_size: -
v_call: TRBV7-9
d_call: -
cdr3_aa: CASSPVPRTDLYEQYF
cdr3_nt: TGTGCCAGCAGCCCTGTCCCCCGGACAGACCTCTACGAGCAGTACTTC

j_call: TRBJ2-5
clone_size: once
v_call: TRBV7-6
d_call: TRBD2
cdr3_aa: CASSFGTSGQETQYF
cdr3_nt: TGTGCCAGCAGCTTCGGGACTAGCGGACAAGAGACCCAGTACTTC

j_call: TRBJ2-5
clone_size: -
v_call: TRBV7-2
d_call: -
cdr3_aa: CASSRGGGGTQYF
cdr3_nt: TGTGCCAGCAGCCGCGGGGGCGGTGGGACCCAGTACTTC

j_call: TRBJ1-1
clone_size: few
v_call: TRBV2
d_call: -
cdr3_aa: CASRGTEAFF
cdr3_nt: TGTGCCAGCAGGGGCACTGAAGCTTTCTTT

j_call: TRBJ1-5
clone_size: -
v_call: TRBV7-8
d_call: TRBD1
cdr3_aa: CASSLDHLQGRDNQPQHF
cdr3_nt: TGTGCCAGCAGCTTAGATCACCTACAGGGGAGGGACAATCAGCCCCAGCATTTT

j_call: TRBJ2-2
clone_size: -
v_call: TRBV4-2
d_call: TRBD2
cdr3_aa: CASSQDAAGGPNTGELFF
cdr3_nt: TGTGCCAGCAGCCAAGATGCAGCGGGAGGGCCTAACACCGGGGAGCTGTTTTTT

j_call: TRBJ1-1
clone_size: -
v_call: TRBV7-9
d_call: -
cdr3_aa: CASSLQENTEAFF
cdr3_nt: TGTGCCAGCAGCTTACAGGAGAACACTGAAGCTTTCTTT

j_call: TRBJ2-1
clone_size: -
v_call: TRBV25-1
d_call: TRBD1
cdr3_aa: CASSEYGDSEQFF
cdr3_nt: TGTGCCAGCAGTGAATACGGGGACAGTGAGCAGTTCTTC

j_call: TRBJ2-1
clone_size: -
v_call: TRBV4-1
d_call: TRBD1
cdr3_aa: CASSQEGDSNEQFF
cdr3_nt: TGCGCCAGCAGCCAAGAAGGGGACAGCAATGAGCAGTTCTTC

j_call: TRBJ2-7
clone_size: -
v_call: TRBV6-1
d_call: TRBD1
cdr3_aa: CASSFRDRTSYEQYF
cdr3_nt: TGTGCCAGCAGTTTCCGGGACAGGACCTCCTACGAGCAGTACTTC

j_call: TRBJ1-1
clone_size: -
v_call: TRBV27
d_call: -
cdr3_aa: CASSSHSKNTEAFF
cdr3_nt: TGTGCCAGCAGTTCCCACAGCAAGAACACTGAAGCTTTCTTT

j_call: TRBJ1-5
clone_size: -
v_call: TRBV5-8
d_call: -
cdr3_aa: CASSLGRGLGNQPQHF
cdr3_nt: TGTGCCAGCAGCTTGGGCCGGGGGCTAGGTAATCAGCCCCAGCATTTT